This T cell receptor beta chain was found in a study of cytomegalovirus exposure and HLA in healthy donors (dated by TCRdb to 2017 to 2019). About the study as a whole: According to an earlier analysis of a few hundred of the donors, 150 million to 200 million T cells yielded 117 million unique TCR beta sequences and about 300 Gb of sequence data. Among some 410 genotyped donors of the cohort, an average of approximately 220,000 unique TCR beta nucleotide sequences was sequenced per donor, of which 15% to 20% were non-productive. All discovery cohort repertoires had been generated using a single sequencing platform. The study used immunosequencing to profile the T cell repertoires of some 600 subjects and linked those repertoires to cytomegalovirus serostatus. Several DR-DQ haplotypes were handled as single units for association and clustering because linkage in the cohort was strong. Alongside the repertoire data, information on donor age, sex, ethnicity and CMV serostatus was compiled. The study aimed to test whether cataloging public T cell receptors could reveal signatures of past pathogen exposure. Of the roughly 390 genotyped donors, approximately 82% fell in the genetic ancestry cluster associated with self-reported Caucasian donors. HLA typing included class I and class II loci at four-digit resolution. Typing coverage differed by locus: A, B, C, DRB1 and DQB1 were typed in about 629-640 donors, DQA1 in 500 to 550, DPA1 in nearly 610, and DPB1 in approximately 450. Along with the roughly 700-subject first cohort, a separate validation cohort of around 120 different subjects was used. An earlier analysis of around 640 of the donors used high-throughput TCR beta sequencing to judge whether each TCR beta V gene segment behaved as functional or pseudogenic. In a later analysis, previously published TCR beta repertoires from 500 to 750 donors were re-analyzed and high-resolution HLA genotyping was added so that TCR occurrence patterns could be studied. Rather than drawing on any new phenotypic data, the later analysis identified candidate immune exposures from TCR beta sequences and the way those sequences occurred across donors. Genome-wide SNP genotypes for about 65% of the roughly 700 donors were used in a later genetic analysis, which treated that subset as a discovery cohort. To predict cytomegalovirus infection status, the study brought together high-throughput TCR immunosequencing, statistical association of individual TCRs with disease status, and machine learning. An early release covering over 500 HLA-typed donors comprised about 300 gigabases of sequencing data and tens of millions of unique TCR sequences.

Broader findings and caveats from the paper: In a later analysis, TCR association rates were found to vary across HLA loci, with the most associated TCRs seen for DRB1 alleles and the fewest for HLA-C alleles. Immune exposure information for the cohort was limited to CMV serostatus. Because some donors lacked HLA typing at each locus, the association tests relied only on the typed subset. V-gene and J-gene trimming of TCR beta chains was associated with a missense DCLRE1C variant in a later genetic analysis, and the association was replicated in an independent cohort. In an earlier analysis of 500 to 650 of the donors, most TCR beta V segments appeared in productive rearrangements about 87% or about 30% of the time, broadly matching IMGT annotations. When HLA alleles, especially DR and DQ, strongly co-occurred, TCR associations were difficult to assign to individual alleles. Most TCR sequences were observed very rarely across donors, whereas some public TCRs were present in many individuals. Correlated functional status among segregating V segments might reflect linkage disequilibrium, but an unknown experimental factor could not be ruled out. According to the authors, the approach could potentially be generalized to other disease states and immunological phenotypes. A further reported finding was that TCR beta sequences accurately predicted the HLA-A and HLA-B alleles for most subjects in the first cohort. A later genetic analysis reported fewer N-insertions in productive TCRs among donors in an Asian-associated ancestry cluster than the approximately 670-donor mean. The study gave a list of about 160 TCR beta chains associated with cytomegalovirus. In a later analysis, several top co-occurrence clusters were reported to appear linked to parvovirus B19, influenza, CMV and Epstein-Barr virus. A group of highly shared sequence variants was considered likely to be a technical artifact of the sequencing pipeline. Because counts were too low, 15 to 20 rarely observed V segments, including chromosome 9 orphons, were left out of the earlier analysis of some 640 of the donors. The presence/absence analyses assumed that sequencing depth was roughly uniform across donors, and that assumption may not be true. A later analysis found that most CMV-associated TCR beta chains appeared HLA-restricted, with HLA associations seemingly driven largely by CMV exposure. Specific HLA alleles were associated with 15,000 to 20,000 TCR beta sequences at a false discovery rate of 0.05 in a later analysis. Because the 87-base-pair reads could not distinguish some IMGT-functional V segments, including TRBV6-2 and TRBV6-3, those segments were excluded. Three of the identified cytomegalovirus-associated TCR beta chains were confirmed in vitro to be specific for cytomegalovirus antigens. The classifier was reported to diagnose cytomegalovirus status with high specificity and sensitivity in both the original and validation cohorts. In a later analysis, HLA-associated TCR beta chains were found to be more clonally expanded and to have lower generation probabilities than equally common non-associated chains. In this cohort, only TCR beta chains were sequenced, and detectable features were limited by the absence of alpha or paired-chain data.

On this clone: The antigen it binds to is not known. No qualities accompany the bases; no much larger clone lies one base away.

Library prep was done by the immunoSEQ multiplex PCR assay. For the multiplex PCR, a mixture combining 60 forward primers for TCR Vbeta segments and 13 reverse primers for TCR Jbeta segments was used. The CDR3 region of rearranged TCR beta genes was amplified from genomic DNA by a multiplex PCR assay. Amplified TCR beta libraries were sequenced as 87-base-pair reads on the Illumina HiSeq System. In the source study's methods: In a later analysis, around 80 million unique TCR beta chains were counted across the 650 to 750 repertoires, and around 10 million of these chains were shared by at least two donors. Raw reads were error-corrected and collapsed into unique sequences with a nearest-neighbor algorithm that merged closely related sequences to remove PCR and sequencing errors. To assign V, D and J gene segments, CDR3 sequences were aligned to IMGT reference sequences. For a sequence to be retained, a match of at least six nucleotides to both a V gene segment and a J gene segment was required. A rearrangement was called productive if the CDR3 had no stop codons and remained in frame with V and J, and every other rearrangement was called non-productive. Following IMGT convention, CDR3 was defined as the stretch from the second conserved V-encoded cysteine to the conserved J-encoded phenylalanine. The earlier analysis of some 550 of the donors excluded any sequence lacking an unambiguous match to a single V gene segment. An earlier analysis of roughly 590 of the donors called V segments functional above 56.7% productive rearrangements and segregating when the between-donor standard deviation exceeded 5%. A statistical classification framework was built for diagnosing cytomegalovirus status from the catalog of TCR beta chain sequences. In a later analysis, TCR nucleotide sequences were compared against IMGT/GENE-DB human TR gene sequences so that V and J genes could be assigned. A later analysis assigned CDR3 sequences and most-parsimonious VDJ recombination scenarios with the TCRdist pipeline. A later analysis defined each TCR beta chain by its CDR3 amino acid sequence plus V-gene family, and excluded reads lacking a unique V-gene family. A later analysis removed 592 highly shared, low-generation-probability nucleotide sequences to deal with suspected cross-contamination and a sequencing artifact. In a later analysis, a clonal expansion index for each public chain was calculated from normalized within-repertoire ranks of inferred template counts. In a later analysis, generation probabilities were computed using a VDJ recombination model fitted to out-of-frame rearrangements, and the results were checked against IGoR. Hypergeometric tests were used in a later analysis to score TCR-TCR, TCR-HLA and TCR-CMV co-occurrence, with a repertoire-size bias correction applied to the TCR pairs. To estimate false discovery rates, a later analysis permuted the HLA or CMV assignments 20 times. A later analysis grouped co-occurring TCRs with DBSCAN, adding TCRdist sequence similarity when clustering within HLA-allele-positive subsets. Co-occurrence clustering excluded repertoires with fewer than 30,000 or more than 120,000 public chains, plus five with anomalous nucleotide sharing. What TCRdb holds here is the immuneACCESS table cut down to in-frame rearrangements. Part of the clones is not present; checked against another copy, under half of the missing clones reflect an unresolved V gene, and the others are unexplained. The V and J calls and clone size are taken from that table; D and trimming were inferred from the DNA. For this sample the table gives 90,000 to 100,000 clones, of which about 80% were detected only once. 2% to 2.5% of the sample is held by the ten biggest clonotypes.

In total, roughly 710 healthy bone marrow donors made up the cohort. At the time of sampling, every cohort member was nominally healthy, though immune exposures that went unrecorded were likely present. The donor tested CMV seronegative and was one of the 352 seronegative cohort members. A peripheral blood sample was provided by each donor, and peripheral blood mononuclear cells were used for TCR beta sequencing. The Qiagen DNeasy Blood Extraction Kit was used to extract genomic DNA from the blood cell samples. Between the V and J ends, shortened by 8 bases and 5 bases respectively, the junction contains 10 bases. The CDR3 covers 11 residues, taking in both the cysteine and the phenylalanine. Solely the CDR3 DNA is kept, with 33 bases framed from the first base. CDR1 MDHEN and CDR2 SYDVKM are derived from the germline V gene.

This receptor was identified in a man aged 40-49 years in good health and CMV-seronegative. The sample comprised PBMCs. This receptor chain uses TRBV28 and TRBJ2-7, with an unclear D gene assignment. The DNA is as follows: TGTGCCAGCGCGGTGGCCCACGAGCAGTACTTC. Its amino acids are CASAVAHEQYF.